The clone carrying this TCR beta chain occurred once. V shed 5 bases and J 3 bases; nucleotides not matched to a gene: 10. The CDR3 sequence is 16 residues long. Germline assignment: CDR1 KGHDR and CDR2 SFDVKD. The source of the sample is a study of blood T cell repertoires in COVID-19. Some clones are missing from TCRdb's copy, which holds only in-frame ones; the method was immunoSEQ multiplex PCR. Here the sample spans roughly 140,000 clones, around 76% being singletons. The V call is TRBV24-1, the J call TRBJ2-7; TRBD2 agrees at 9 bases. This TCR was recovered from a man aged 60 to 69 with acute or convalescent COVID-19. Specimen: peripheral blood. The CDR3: CATSVQLAGIVYEQYF. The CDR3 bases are TGTGCCACCAGTGTCCAACTAGCGGGCATTGTCTACGAGCAGTACTTC.